The 21 T cell receptor beta chains below all came from one sample that was sequenced in a study of blood T cell repertoires in COVID-19. Generated by immunoSEQ multiplex PCR, the TCRdb table keeps only in-frame clones and is missing some. The table records 100,000 or so clones, roughly 80% of them present only once. The specimen was peripheral blood. These receptors were collected from a human donor in a cohort sampled during active COVID-19.

This chain joins TRBV19 and TRBJ2-2; 12 bases line up with TRBD1. Germline V CDR1 and CDR2: LNHDA, SQIVND (reference sequence). V lost 3 bases and J lost 5; bases outside the gene matches: 4. The CDR3 has 16 residues. The CDR3 is CASSMGQGAGTGELFF. Written as DNA, the CDR3 is TGTGCCAGTAGTATGGGACAGGGGGCAGGAACCGGGGAGCTGTTTTTT.

The chain uses TRBV7-3 and TRBJ1-3; 10 bases fit TRBD1. Trimming took 1 base from V and 1 from J; bases not matched to a gene: 4. This CDR3 has 17 residues. The germline V gene has CDR1 SGHTA and CDR2 FQGTGA. CDR3 loop: CASSLMTGGASGNTIYF. As DNA, the CDR3 is TGTGCCAGCAGCTTAATGACAGGGGGCGCTTCTGGAAACACCATATATTTT.

The rearrangement joins TRBV7-8 to TRBJ2-5, with 12 bases matching TRBD1. With 7 bases clipped from V and 4 bases from J, the junction kept 10 bases outside the gene matches. The germline CDR1 and CDR2 sequences are SGHVS and FQNEAQ. CDR3 size: 16 residues. DNA of the CDR3: TGTGCCAGCAAAAACCGGGACAGGGGGCAGGTAGAGACCCAGTACTTC. Protein product: CASKNRDRGQVETQYF.

This clone was seen a single time. J is TRBJ1-5 and V is TRBV18, with D uncertain. V was shortened by 3 bases and J by 5 bases, with 11 bases between the two germline ends. Germline CDR1 is KGHSH and CDR2 is LQKENI. CDR3 size: 14 residues. As DNA, the CDR3 is TGTGCCAGCTCACCTGGAGGGAATGATCAGCCCCAGCATTTT. Translating gives CASSPGGNDQPQHF. Full variable domain (missing parts from reference TRBV18 and TRBJ1-5): NAGVMQNPRHLVRRRGQEARLRCSPMKGHSHVYWYRQLPEEGLKFMVYLQKENIIDESGMPKERFSAEFPKEGPSILRIQQVVRGDSAAYFCASSPGGNDQPQHFGDGTRLSIL.

The chain combines TRBV28 with TRBJ2-7; the D is unclear. This CDR3 is 14 amino acids long. Trimming left V 2 bases short and J 3 bases short, with 11 bases between. Germline CDR1 MDHEN, CDR2 SYDVKM. The DNA for the CDR3 is TGTGCCAGCAGTTTACTAGGATCCCTCTACGAGCAGTACTTC. Translation gives CASSLLGSLYEQYF.

The V gene is TRBV7-9, the J gene TRBJ2-7, with 9 bases matching TRBD1. CDR1 and CDR2 from the germline V gene are SEHNR and FQNEAQ (reference sequence). The trim removed 6 bases at V and 6 bases at J, leaving 12 bases unmatched. The CDR3 is made up of 15 amino acids. The CDR3 reads CASRGSGQGRGEQYF. The CDR3 region has the DNA TGTGCCAGCAGGGGTTCGGGACAGGGAAGGGGCGAGCAGTACTTC.

The V and J genes are TRBV12-3 or TRBV12-4 and TRBJ1-2, with D possibly TRBD1 on 6 matching bases. The CDR3 runs to 13 residues. The V end lost 3 bases, the J end lost 6 bases, and 11 bases lay between the germline ends. The CDR3 DNA reads TGTGCCAGCAGTTTGTCAGGGGTCCATGGCTACACCTTC. Translation: CASSLSGVHGYTF.

This rearrangement joins TRBV7-9 to TRBJ1-1; 7 bases fit TRBD1. V dropped 4 bases and J dropped 5; count of bases not matched to a gene: 4. This CDR3 is built from 13 residues. The germline gives CDR1 SEHNR, CDR2 FQNEAQ (reference sequence). In DNA form, the CDR3 reads TGTGCCAGCAGCTCGACAGGGCAAACTGAAGCTTTCTTT. Protein sequence: CASSSTGQTEAFF.

This clone was observed a few times. The J gene is TRBJ2-7, the V gene TRBV5-5, with TRBD1 as a possible D gene (5 bases). V was cut by 1 base and J by 0 bases, with 8 bases left in between. Per germline, CDR1 SGHKS and CDR2 YYEKEE (reference sequence). CDR3 length: 14 amino acids. CDR3 loop: CASSLYQGSYEQYF. For the CDR3, the DNA is TGTGCCAGCAGCTTGTACCAGGGCTCCTACGAGCAGTACTTC.

This clone was counted once. The CDR3 DNA reads TGCGCCAGCAGCCAAGCAGTTATGAACACTGAAGCTTTCTTT. Protein product: CASSQAVMNTEAFF. The chain uses TRBV4-3 and TRBJ1-1; D remains ambiguous. Trimming left V 1 base short and J 0 bases short, with 6 bases between. The CDR3 spans 14 residues. CDR1 is LGHNA and CDR2 is YSLEER in the germline V gene.

This chain joins TRBV7-9 and TRBJ1-1; 7 nucleotides agree with TRBD1. J lost 6 bases, V lost 3 bases, and 7 bases had no gene match. CDR1 and CDR2 (germline): SEHNR, FQNEAQ (reference sequence). The CDR3 loop spans 14 amino acids. DNA for the CDR3: TGTGCCAGCAGCTTCCAACAGGGGTCTCCTGAAGCTTTCTTT. This translates into CASSFQQGSPEAFF.

This clone was observed a handful of times. This chain connects TRBV9 to TRBJ2-3, with a possible D match to TRBD1 (6 bases). This CDR3 comprises 14 residues. Trimming removed 0 bases at V and 3 bases at J, with 8 bases between. In germline, CDR1 is SGDLS, CDR2 YYNGEE. This chain's CDR3 is CASSVGRGTDTQYF. The DNA for the CDR3 is TGTGCCAGCAGCGTAGGCAGGGGTACAGATACGCAGTATTTT.

This clone came up a few times. The chain employs TRBV7-2 and TRBJ2-3, with 11 positions matching TRBD2. The CDR3 runs 17 residues. Trimming cost V 3 bases and J 9 bases; bases outside gene matches: 14. Germline CDR1 reads SGHTA; CDR2 reads FQGNSA. CDR3 residues: CASSFPGTSGPMGTQYF. The CDR3 DNA reads TGTGCCAGCAGCTTCCCCGGGACTAGCGGTCCAATGGGCACGCAGTATTTT.

This chain links TRBV29-1 with TRBJ1-1; 7 nucleotides line up with TRBD1. The CDR3 is made up of 13 amino acids. The germline V gene has CDR1 SQVTM and CDR2 ANQGSEA. With 6 bases clipped from V and 6 bases from J, the junction kept 10 bases outside the gene matches. Written as DNA, the CDR3 is TGCAGCGTCTCAGGGGGACGTAGTGCTGAAGCTTTCTTT. It codes for CSVSGGRSAEAFF.

The chain joins TRBV2 to TRBJ1-5; D remains unclear. Trimming took 4 bases from V and 6 from J, leaving 7 bases between them. Germline CDR1 and CDR2: SNHLY and FYNNEI. This CDR3 is built from 12 residues. The CDR3 DNA sequence: TGTGCCAGCAGTGGAAGCCGTCAGCCCCAGCATTTT. Protein product: CASSGSRQPQHF.

Note on this clone: At one boundary the junction diverges from the germline segment, which might be a read error. The chain joins TRBV7-7 to TRBJ2-5; TRBD1 matches at 8 bases. The CDR3 runs to 16 residues. Germline V lookup: CDR1 SSHAT, CDR2 FNYEAQ (reference sequence). The CDR3 DNA sequence: TGTGCTAGCAGCTTAGGGCCACAGGGGGGACGTGGGGACCAGTACTTC. As protein: CASSLGPQGGRGDQYF.

The CDR3 DNA reads as TGTGCCAGCAGCGTAGAGGGACAACCCACAGATACGCAGTATTTT. Its translation: CASSVEGQPTDTQYF. The J gene is TRBJ2-3, the V gene TRBV9; weak D call: TRBD1 (6 bases). Germline V gene data show CDR1 as SGDLS and CDR2 as YYNGEE. The V and J ends lost 0 bases and 2 bases respectively, with 10 bases between them. CDR3 length: 15 amino acids.

This chain uses TRBV5-4 with TRBJ2-7, with 9 bases aligning to TRBD1. Looked up from germline, CDR1 is SGHNT and CDR2 is YYREEE (reference sequence). Trimming removed 1 base from V and 6 bases from J; junction bases left unmatched: 8. This CDR3 spans 15 amino acids. This CDR3 reads CASSLRDRDVREQYF. In nucleotides, the CDR3 is TGTGCCAGCAGCTTGAGGGACAGGGATGTACGCGAGCAGTACTTC.

The CDR3 spells CASSPQGAWNQPQHF. In DNA form, the CDR3 reads TGCGCCAGCAGCCCCCAGGGTGCTTGGAATCAGCCCCAGCATTTT. This sequence joins TRBV5-1 and TRBJ1-5; maybe TRBD1 (5 bases). This CDR3 is 15 amino acids long. The V gene's germline CDR1 is SGHRS and CDR2 YFSETQ. V lost 4 bases and J lost 4, with 15 bases in between.

The chain couples TRBV7-8 to TRBJ2-7, with 16 bases that match TRBD2. The V segment lost 3 bases and the J segment 2 bases; nucleotides outside the gene matches: 7. The CDR3 is made up of 18 amino acids. Germline V gives CDR1 SGHVS, CDR2 FQNEAQ. CDR3 DNA sequence: TGTGCCAGCAGCTTCCGGGGACTAGCGGGAGGGGGCGCCTACGAGCAGTACTTC. Translating gives CASSFRGLAGGGAYEQYF.

The J gene is TRBJ1-2, the V gene TRBV6-5, with 8 positions matching TRBD1. Germline assignment: CDR1 MNHEY and CDR2 SVGAGI. V shed 5 bases, J shed 4 bases, and the junction held 9 bases outside the gene matches. The length of the CDR3 is 15 residues. CDR3 nucleotides: TGTGCCAGCAGTACAAGACAGGGGTTGGGCTATGGCTACACCTTC. It yields the protein CASSTRQGLGYGYTF.